One TCR beta chain is described in this entry. This study enrolled people aged about 18 to 95 from approximately 25 US geographic areas. The sample is drawn from a study of blood T cell repertoires in COVID-19. Clones were read by immunoSEQ multiplex PCR, and TCRdb kept only the in-frame ones, dropping some. This table has some 320,000 clones, around 90% appearing once. Trimming shortened V by 3 bases and J by 11 bases, and 13 bases separated the two germline ends. This CDR3 region has 12 residues. Germline lookup yields CDR1 MDHEN and CDR2 SYDVKM. This sequence joins TRBV28 and TRBJ1-2; a possible D gene is TRBD1 (5 bases). Sequenced material: PBMCs or T cells enriched from blood (not recorded which). The sequence was obtained from a man aged 55 to 69 who had recovered from COVID-19. CDR3 sequence reads: CASSFPDRAYTF. The CDR3 DNA sequence: TGTGCCAGCAGTTTTCCAGACAGAGCATACACCTTC.